This T cell receptor beta chain is from a study of response to subunit inactivated influenza vaccine. CDR1 and CDR2 from the germline V gene are LGHDT and YNNKEL (reference sequence). This CDR3 is built from 15 residues. V lost 1 base to trimming and J lost 1 base; unmatched junction nucleotides: 3. TCRdb reanalysed the RT-PCR reads using MiXCR and keeps one entry per CDR3 protein. The table shows over 750,000 distinct CDR3 sequences, with about 20% occurring only once. The source is a man aged 45-65 years who received an inactivated influenza vaccine. V is TRBV3-1 and J is TRBJ1-1; the match to TRBD1 covers 7 bases. The source was PBMCs from blood, collected around 5 days after vaccination. The CDR3 is CASSQAGTANTEAFF. CDR3 in DNA: TGTGCCAGCAGCCAAGCCGGGACAGCGAACACTGAAGCTTTCTTT. The full variable domain, in which reference TRBV3-1 and TRBJ1-1 provide the parts outside the CDR3, is DTAVSQTPKYLVTQMGNDKSIKCEQNLGHDTMYWYKQDSKKFLKIMFSYNNKELIINETVPNRFSPKSPDKAHLNLHINSLELGDSAVYFCASSQAGTANTEAFFGQGTRLTVV.